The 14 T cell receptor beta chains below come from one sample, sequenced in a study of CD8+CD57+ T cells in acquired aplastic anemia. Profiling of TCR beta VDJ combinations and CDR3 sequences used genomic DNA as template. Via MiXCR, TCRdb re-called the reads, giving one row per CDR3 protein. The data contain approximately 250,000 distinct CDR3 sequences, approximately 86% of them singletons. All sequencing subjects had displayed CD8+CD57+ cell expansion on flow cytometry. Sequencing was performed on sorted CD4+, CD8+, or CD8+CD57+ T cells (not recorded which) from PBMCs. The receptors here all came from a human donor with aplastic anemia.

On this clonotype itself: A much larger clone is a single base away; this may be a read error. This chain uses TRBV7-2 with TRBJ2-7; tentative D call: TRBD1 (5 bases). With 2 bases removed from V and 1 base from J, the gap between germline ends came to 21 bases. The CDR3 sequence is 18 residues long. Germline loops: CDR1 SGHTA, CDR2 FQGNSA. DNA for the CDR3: TGTGCCAGCAGCTTACAGCCAGGCGCGACAGCCCTTTCCTACGAGCAGTACGTC. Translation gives CASSLQPGATALSYEQYV.

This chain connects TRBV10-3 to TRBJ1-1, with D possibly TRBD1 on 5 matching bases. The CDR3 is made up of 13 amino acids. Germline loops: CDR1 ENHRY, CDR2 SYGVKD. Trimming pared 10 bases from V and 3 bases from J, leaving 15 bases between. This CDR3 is CATSLGVDTEAFF. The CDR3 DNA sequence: TGTGCCACGTCTCTAGGGGTGGACACTGAAGCTTTCTTT.

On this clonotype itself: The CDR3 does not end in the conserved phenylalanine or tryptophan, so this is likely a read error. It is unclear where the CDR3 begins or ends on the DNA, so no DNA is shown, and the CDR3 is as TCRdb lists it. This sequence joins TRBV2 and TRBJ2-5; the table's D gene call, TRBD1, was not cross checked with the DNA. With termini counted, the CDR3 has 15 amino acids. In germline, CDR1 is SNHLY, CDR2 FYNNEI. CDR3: CASSDWGIHEQFFGS.

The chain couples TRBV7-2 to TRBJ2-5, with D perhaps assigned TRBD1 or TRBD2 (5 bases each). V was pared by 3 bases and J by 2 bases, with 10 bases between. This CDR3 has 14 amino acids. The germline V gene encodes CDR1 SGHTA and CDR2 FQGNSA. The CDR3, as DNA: TGTGCCAGCAGCTTCCGGGACGATCAAGAGACCCAGTACTTC. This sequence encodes CASSFRDDQETQYF.

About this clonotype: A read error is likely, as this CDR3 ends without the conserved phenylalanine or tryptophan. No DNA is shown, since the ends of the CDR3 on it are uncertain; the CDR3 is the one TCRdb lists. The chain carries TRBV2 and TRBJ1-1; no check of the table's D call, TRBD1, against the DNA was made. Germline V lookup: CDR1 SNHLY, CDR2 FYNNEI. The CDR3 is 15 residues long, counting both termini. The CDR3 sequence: CASGHGGTDTQDVGS.

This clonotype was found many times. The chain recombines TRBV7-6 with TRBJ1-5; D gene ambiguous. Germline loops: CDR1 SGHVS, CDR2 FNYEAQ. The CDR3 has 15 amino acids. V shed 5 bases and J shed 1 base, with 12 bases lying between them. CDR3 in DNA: TGTGCCAGCAGCCAATTTTACGGAAGCAATCAGCCCCAGCATTTT. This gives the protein CASSQFYGSNQPQHF.

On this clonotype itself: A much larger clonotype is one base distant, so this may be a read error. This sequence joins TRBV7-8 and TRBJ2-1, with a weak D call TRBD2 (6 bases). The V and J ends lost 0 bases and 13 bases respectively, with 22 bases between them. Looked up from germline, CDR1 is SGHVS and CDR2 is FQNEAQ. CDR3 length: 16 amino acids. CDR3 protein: CASSLAGGPGKQYQFF. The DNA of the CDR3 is TGTGCCAGCAGCTTAGCGGGAGGTCCCGGTAAGCAGTATCAGTTCTTC.

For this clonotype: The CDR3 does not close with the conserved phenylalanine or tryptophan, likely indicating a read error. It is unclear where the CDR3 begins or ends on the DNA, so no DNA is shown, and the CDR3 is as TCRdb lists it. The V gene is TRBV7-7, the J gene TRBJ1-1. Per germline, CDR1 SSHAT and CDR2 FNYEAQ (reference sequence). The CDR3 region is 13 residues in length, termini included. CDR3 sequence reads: CAVLGTAETQYFG.

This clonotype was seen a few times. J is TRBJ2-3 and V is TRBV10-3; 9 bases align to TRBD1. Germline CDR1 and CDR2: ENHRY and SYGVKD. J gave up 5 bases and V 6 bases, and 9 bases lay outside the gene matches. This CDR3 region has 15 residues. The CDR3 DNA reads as TGTGCCATCAGGGGGGGACAGGGACAAGGAGATACGCAGTATTTT. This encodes CAIRGGQGQGDTQYF.

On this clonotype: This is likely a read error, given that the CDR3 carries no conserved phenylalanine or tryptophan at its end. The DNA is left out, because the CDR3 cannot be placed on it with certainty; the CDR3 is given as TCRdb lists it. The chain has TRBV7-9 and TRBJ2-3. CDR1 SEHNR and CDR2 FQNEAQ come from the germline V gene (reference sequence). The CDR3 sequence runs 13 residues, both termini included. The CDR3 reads CASRFQSTETRYE.

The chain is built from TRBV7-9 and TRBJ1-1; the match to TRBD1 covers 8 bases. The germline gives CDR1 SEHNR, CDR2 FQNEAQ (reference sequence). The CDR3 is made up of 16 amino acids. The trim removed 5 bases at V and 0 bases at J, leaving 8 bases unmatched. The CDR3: CASSPRQGSMNTEAFF. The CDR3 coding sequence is TGTGCCAGCAGCCCTCGACAGGGGTCGATGAACACTGAAGCTTTCTTT.

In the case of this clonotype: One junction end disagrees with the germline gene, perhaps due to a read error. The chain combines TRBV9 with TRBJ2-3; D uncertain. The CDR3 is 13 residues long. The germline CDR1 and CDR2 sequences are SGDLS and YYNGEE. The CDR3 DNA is TGTGCCAGCAGGGACGGTTCAGCTACGCCGCAGTTTTTT. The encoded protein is CASRDGSATPQFF.

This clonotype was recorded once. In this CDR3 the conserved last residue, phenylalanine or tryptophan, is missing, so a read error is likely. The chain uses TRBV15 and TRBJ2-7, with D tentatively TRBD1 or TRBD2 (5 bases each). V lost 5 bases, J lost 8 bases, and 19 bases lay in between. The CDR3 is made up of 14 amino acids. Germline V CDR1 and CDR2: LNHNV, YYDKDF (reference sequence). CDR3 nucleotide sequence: TGTGCCACCAGCGGCCGGGGCCTAGCCTCGCAGCAGTACTGC. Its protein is CATSGRGLASQQYC.

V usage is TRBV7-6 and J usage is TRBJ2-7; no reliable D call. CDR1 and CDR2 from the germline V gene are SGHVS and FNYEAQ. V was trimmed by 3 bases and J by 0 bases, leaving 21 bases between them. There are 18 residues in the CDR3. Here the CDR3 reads CASSLNPYNSALSYEQYV. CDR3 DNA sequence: TGTGCCAGCAGCTTGAATCCATATAATTCAGCCCTCTCCTACGAGCAGTACGTC.